These T cell receptor beta chains were read from a single sample in a study of blood T cells in healthy people across ages. From the 5' RACE reads, TCRdb called clonotypes with MiXCR, one entry per CDR3 protein. The sample shows about 640,000 distinct CDR3 sequences, 25% to 35% of them seen only once. Sequenced: blood. These receptors were collected from a woman of 80 years or more in good health. Each CDR3 is given with its conserved first and last residue. Each record gives: clone size, D gene, J gene, V gene, CDR3 protein, CDR3 DNA. The D gene is left open where the match is weak. Part of the rows lack a size; the others show once, few, many or a class for expanded clones.

few	NA	TRBJ2-1	TRBV14	CASSLTGGPTNEQFF	TGTGCCAGCAGCCTTACCGGGGGCCCCACCAATGAGCAGTTCTTC
NA	TRBD2	TRBJ2-7	TRBV15	CATSRDRLAGSSYEQYF	TGTGCCACCAGCAGGGATCGACTAGCGGGCAGCTCCTACGAGCAGTACTTC
NA	TRBD1	TRBJ2-4	TRBV2	CASSDRQGVNIQYF	TGTGCCAGCAGTGATCGGCAGGGGGTGAACATTCAGTACTTC
few	NA	TRBJ1-5	TRBV19	CASSIPGPKNQPQHF	TGTGCCAGTAGTATCCCGGGGCCCAAGAATCAGCCCCAGCATTTT
many	NA	TRBJ2-3	TRBV20-1	CSALFPGEDTQYF	TGCAGTGCCTTATTCCCCGGAGAAGATACGCAGTATTTT
NA	NA	TRBJ2-3	TRBV3-1	CASSQDWEDTQYF	TGTGCCAGCAGCCAAGATTGGGAAGATACGCAGTATTTT
many	NA	TRBJ1-1	TRBV4-3	CASSPGDGATEAFF	TGCGCCAGCAGCCCCGGGGACGGGGCAACTGAAGCTTTCTTT
NA	TRBD2	TRBJ2-1	TRBV7-2	CASSLEAGGVYEQFF	TGTGCCAGCAGCTTAGAGGCGGGGGGGGTCTATGAGCAGTTCTTC
NA	TRBD2	TRBJ2-3	TRBV20-1	CSASDSGRGPDTQYF	TGCAGTGCTAGTGATAGCGGGAGAGGTCCAGATACGCAGTATTTT
many	NA	TRBJ2-1	TRBV5-1	CASSLEVNEQFF	TGCGCCAGCAGCTTGGAAGTCAATGAGCAGTTCTTC
few	TRBD1	TRBJ1-5	TRBV9	CASSGGGRGQPQHF	TGTGCCAGCAGCGGAGGGGGCCGAGGCCAGCCCCAGCATTTT
many	NA	TRBJ2-5	TRBV28	CASVLQGSSETQYF	TGTGCCAGCGTGTTGCAGGGTTCTTCGGAGACCCAGTACTTC
many	NA	TRBJ1-2	TRBV20-1	CSARDQSGNYGYTF	TGCAGTGCTAGAGATCAGTCAGGGAACTATGGCTACACCTTC
many	NA	TRBJ1-2	TRBV6-5	CASRGGSGYGYTF	TGTGCCAGCAGGGGAGGATCTGGATATGGCTACACCTTC
many	TRBD1	TRBJ2-1	TRBV7-9	CASSQTGTGINEQFF	TGTGCCAGCAGCCAAACCGGGACAGGTATCAATGAGCAGTTCTTC